Listed below are T cell receptor beta chains from one sample, sequenced in a study of a mutant IDH1 vaccine in newly diagnosed glioma. These receptors lack a known antigen. This table comes from immunoSEQ multiplex PCR, and its TCRdb copy is limited to in-frame clones, with some not included. The sample records roughly 48,000 clones, about three quarters being singletons. The input for sequencing was PBMCs, taken from a glioma patient whose treatment included an IDH1 peptide vaccine. Receptors were obtained from a man aged 40-49 years with glioma. Both conserved end residues are part of each CDR3. Each record gives: D gene, V gene, clone size, J gene, CDR3 DNA, CDR3 protein. D genes are given only for firm matches. Clone size, where shown, is once, few, many, or a class for clones that have expanded.

.	TRBV5-1	.	TRBJ2-5	TGCGCCAGCAGCTTATCCGGGTCCATAACAGTTGACTTC	CASSLSGSITVDF
TRBD2	TRBV4-3	.	TRBJ2-3	TGCGCCAGCAGCCGCAACCTAGCGGGAGTCGCTGATACGCAGTATTTT	CASSRNLAGVADTQYF
.	TRBV27	.	TRBJ1-3	TGTGCCAGCCGCGAGGTGGCAGGTGCCATATATTTT	CASREVAGAIYF
.	TRBV2	.	TRBJ2-3	TGTGCCAGCAGTGAAGTAGATACGCAGTATTTT	CASSEVDTQYF
TRBD1	TRBV7-2	.	TRBJ2-7	TGTGCCAGCAGCTCCTCGGGACAGGGGTTATACGAGCAGTACTTC	CASSSSGQGLYEQYF
.	TRBV4-1	.	TRBJ2-3	TGCGCCAGCAGCCAAGATTCCGGGGGTGCCACAGATACGCAGTATTTT	CASSQDSGGATDTQYF
TRBD2	TRBV4-1	.	TRBJ2-3	TGCGCCAGCAGCCAAGGCCTTAGCGGGAGTGGTATGGATACGCAGTATTTT	CASSQGLSGSGMDTQYF
.	TRBV7-2	.	TRBJ1-2	TGTGCCAGCAGCCCTTCAGGGCCTGGCTACACCTTC	CASSPSGPGYTF
TRBD1	TRBV5-1	.	TRBJ2-2	TGCGCCAGCAGCCAGCAGGGGGCTGGAACCGGGGAGCTGTTTTTT	CASSQQGAGTGELFF
.	TRBV2	.	TRBJ2-7	TGTGCCAGCAGCACCGGGACGACTAACTCCTACGAGCAGTACTTC	CASSTGTTNSYEQYF
.	TRBV10-2	.	TRBJ2-1	TGCGCCAGTTGGATGGGGGAGATTGAGCAGTTCTTC	CASWMGEIEQFF
.	TRBV25-1	.	TRBJ1-2	TGTGCCAGCAGTCCCCGGGAAGGAGGGGTTCGGAGTGGCTACACCTTC	CASSPREGGVRSGYTF
.	TRBV11-3	.	TRBJ1-2	TGTGCCAGCAGCTTGGGGGGATATAACTATGGCTACACCTTC	CASSLGGYNYGYTF
TRBD1	TRBV15	.	TRBJ2-5	TGTGCCACCAGCAGGGACGGGACAGGGAGCGAGACCCAGTACTTC	CATSRDGTGSETQYF
TRBD2	TRBV7-6	.	TRBJ2-1	TGTGCCAGCAGCTTTAGTGGCGGGAGTTTCAATGAGCAGTTCTTC	CASSFSGGSFNEQFF
.	TRBV5-1	.	TRBJ2-3	TGCGCCAGCAGCTCCTACCCCTCAACAGCAGATACGCAGTATTTT	CASSSYPSTADTQYF
.	TRBV7-8	.	TRBJ2-5	TGTGCCAGCGGACAGTCCGAGGCGGAGACCCAGTACTTC	CASGQSEAETQYF
.	TRBV6-1	.	TRBJ1-4	TGTGCCAGCAGTGAGGACCAGGGTACAAAACTGTTTTTT	CASSEDQGTKLFF
TRBD1	TRBV27	.	TRBJ1-6	TGTGCCAGCAGACCGGGACAGGTGAATTCACCCCTCCACTTT	CASRPGQVNSPLHF
TRBD1	TRBV19	few	TRBJ1-1	TGTGCCAGTTCCGGGACAGGGTCACTCGGCGGAGCTTTCTTT	CASSGTGSLGGAFF
.	TRBV29-1	.	TRBJ1-2	TGCAGCGTTGAAGCGGCCAGTTTGGATGGCTACACCTTC	CSVEAASLDGYTF
TRBD1	TRBV6-5	few	TRBJ1-1	TGTGCCAGCAATATACAGGGGGCCACTGAAGCTTTCTTT	CASNIQGATEAFF
.	TRBV27	.	TRBJ1-1	TGTGCCAGCAGGGGGGGGAACACTGAAGCTTTCTTT	CASRGGNTEAFF
TRBD1	TRBV7-9	many	TRBJ2-7	TGTGCCAGCAGCCCCGGGACAGGGAAGCAGTACTTC	CASSPGTGKQYF